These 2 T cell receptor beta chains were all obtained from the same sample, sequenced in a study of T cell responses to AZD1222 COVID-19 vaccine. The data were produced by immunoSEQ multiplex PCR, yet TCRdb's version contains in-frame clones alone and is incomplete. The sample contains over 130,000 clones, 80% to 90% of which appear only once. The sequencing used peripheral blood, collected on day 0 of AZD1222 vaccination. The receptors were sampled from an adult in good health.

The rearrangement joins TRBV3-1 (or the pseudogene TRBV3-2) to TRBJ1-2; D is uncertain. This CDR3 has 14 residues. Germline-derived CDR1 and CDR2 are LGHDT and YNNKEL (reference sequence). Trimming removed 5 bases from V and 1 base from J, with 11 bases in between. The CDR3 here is CASSETAVNYGYTF. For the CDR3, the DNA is TGTGCCAGCAGCGAAACCGCGGTTAACTATGGCTACACCTTC.

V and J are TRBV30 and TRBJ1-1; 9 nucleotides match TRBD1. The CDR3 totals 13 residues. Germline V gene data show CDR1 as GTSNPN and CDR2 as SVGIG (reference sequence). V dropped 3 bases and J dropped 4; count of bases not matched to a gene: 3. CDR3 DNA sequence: TGTGCCTGGAGAGGACAGGGGAGCACTGAAGCTTTCTTT. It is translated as CAWRGQGSTEAFF. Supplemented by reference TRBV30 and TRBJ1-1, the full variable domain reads SQTIHQWPATLVQPVGSPLSLECTVEGTSNPNLYWYRQAAGRGLQLLFYSVGIGQISSEVPQNLSASRPQDRQFILSSKKLLLSDSGFYLCAWRGQGSTEAFFGQGTRLTVV.